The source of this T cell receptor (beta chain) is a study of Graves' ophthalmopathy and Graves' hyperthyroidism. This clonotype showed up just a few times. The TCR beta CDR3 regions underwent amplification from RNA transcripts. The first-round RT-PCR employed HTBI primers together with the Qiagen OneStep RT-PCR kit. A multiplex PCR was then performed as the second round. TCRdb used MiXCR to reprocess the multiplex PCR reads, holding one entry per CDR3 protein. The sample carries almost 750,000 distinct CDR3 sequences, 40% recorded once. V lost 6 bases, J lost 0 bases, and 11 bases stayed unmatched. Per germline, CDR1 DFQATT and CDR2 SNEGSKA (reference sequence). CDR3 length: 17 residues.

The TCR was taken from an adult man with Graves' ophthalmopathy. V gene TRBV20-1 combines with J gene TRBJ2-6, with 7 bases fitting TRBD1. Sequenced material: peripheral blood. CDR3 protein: CSAALGGVYSGANVLTF. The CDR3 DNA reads TGCAGTGCCGCGCTAGGGGGCGTTTACTCTGGGGCCAACGTCCTGACTTTC.